Presented here are 10 T cell receptor beta chains from one specimen sequenced in a study of blood T cell repertoires in COVID-19. TCRdb's table, derived via immunoSEQ multiplex PCR, lists solely in-frame clones and lacks some. The sample has roughly 100,000 clones; 88% are singletons. Sequencing input: peripheral blood. All receptors come from a man aged 50 or older with COVID-19, enrolled during active disease.

The rearrangement joins TRBV4-1 to TRBJ1-4; D perhaps matches TRBD1 (6 bases). The CDR3 extends over 17 amino acids. Germline assignment: CDR1 MGHRA and CDR2 YSYEKL. V lost 1 base and J 7 bases, leaving 19 bases between the germline ends. The CDR3 here is CASSQVRRGTPFEKLFF. The CDR3 region has the DNA TGCGCCAGCAGCCAAGTCCGGCGGGGGACACCTTTTGAAAAACTGTTTTTT.

This rearrangement joins TRBV2 to TRBJ1-3; TRBD1 is a possible D gene (6 bases). Germline CDR1 and CDR2: SNHLY and FYNNEI. This CDR3 is 16 amino acids long. With 6 bases removed from V and 0 bases from J, the gap between germline ends came to 15 bases. The CDR3 is CASRRSTGRSGNTIYF. The CDR3 bases are TGTGCCAGCAGGCGGTCGACAGGTCGCTCTGGAAACACCATATATTTT.

The genes are TRBV4-1 and TRBJ1-2, with 8 bases aligning to TRBD1. The germline V gene has CDR1 MGHRA and CDR2 YSYEKL. The junction had 15 bases not matched to a gene; V was cut back by 2 bases and J by 4 bases. The CDR3 runs to 18 residues. Here the CDR3 reads CASSQNEQTGATIYGYTF. CDR3 coding DNA: TGCGCCAGCAGCCAAAATGAGCAGACAGGGGCGACAATCTATGGCTACACCTTC.

This chain joins TRBV10-3 and TRBJ1-1; D perhaps matches TRBD1 (5 bases). The germline V gene has CDR1 ENHRY and CDR2 SYGVKD. Trimming removed 0 bases at V and 4 bases at J, with 9 bases between. CDR3 length: 14 amino acids. Here the CDR3 reads CAISESGQGTEAFF. In DNA form, the CDR3 reads TGTGCCATCAGTGAGTCGGGGCAGGGCACTGAAGCTTTCTTT.

The chain employs TRBV3-1 (or the pseudogene TRBV3-2) and TRBJ2-5, with 16 bases aligning to TRBD2. The trim removed 3 bases at V and 5 bases at J, leaving 6 bases unmatched. The CDR3 runs to 17 residues. CDR1 and CDR2 (germline): LGHDT, YNNKEL (reference sequence). CDR3 region: CASSHLGLAGGRETQYF. In nucleotides, the CDR3 is TGTGCCAGCAGCCATTTGGGACTAGCGGGGGGGAGGGAGACCCAGTACTTC.

This clone appeared once. The chain carries TRBV28 and TRBJ2-3; 8 bases are shared with TRBD2. From germline, CDR1 is MDHEN and CDR2 SYDVKM. After removal of 8 bases from V and 1 base from J, the junction contained 5 bases not matched to a gene. The CDR3 has 14 residues. CDR3 DNA sequence: TGTGCCAGCTTCGGGGGGGCCCGCACAGATACGCAGTATTTT. As protein: CASFGGARTDTQYF.

The genes are TRBV4-1 and TRBJ1-1; D is uncertain. With 0 bases removed from V and 3 bases from J, the gap between germline ends came to 5 bases. Germline CDR1 MGHRA, CDR2 YSYEKL. The CDR3 is 13 residues long. This CDR3 is CASSQERYTEAFF. As DNA, the CDR3 is TGCGCCAGCAGCCAAGAGAGGTACACTGAAGCTTTCTTT.

The CDR3 loop is CASSDPTSGGILSYEQYF. DNA of the CDR3: TGTGCCAGCAGTGACCCGACTAGCGGGGGGATTCTCTCCTACGAGCAGTACTTC. The chain links TRBV6-1 to TRBJ2-7, with 13 positions matching TRBD2. Germline loops: CDR1 MNHNS, CDR2 SASEGT. Trimming took 3 bases from V and 0 from J; bases not matched to a gene: 8. This CDR3 region has 18 residues.

In this sample, this clone is medium-sized. V gene TRBV7-9 combines with J gene TRBJ2-2; TRBD1 aligns across 10 bases. J was trimmed by 3 bases and V by 5 bases; bases with no gene match: 6. This CDR3 has 16 amino acids. Germline-derived CDR1 and CDR2 are SEHNR and FQNEAQ (reference sequence). The CDR3 sequence: CASSETGQGDTGELFF. DNA of the CDR3: TGTGCCAGCAGCGAAACAGGACAGGGGGACACCGGGGAGCTGTTTTTT.

The genes are TRBV3-1 (or the pseudogene TRBV3-2) and TRBJ1-6, with 12 bases that match TRBD1. The CDR3 loop spans 16 amino acids. Unmatched junction bases numbered 4, after V lost 1 base and J lost 9 bases. Germline V lookup: CDR1 LGHDT, CDR2 YNNKEL (reference sequence). The CDR3 spells CASSQAGTGGSSPLHF. The CDR3 DNA reads as TGTGCCAGCAGCCAAGCGGGGACAGGGGGCAGTTCACCCCTCCACTTT.